The next 13 T cell receptor beta chains were all read from a single sample in a study of vaccination and CD4 T cells after COVID-19 (dated by TCRdb to 2022 to 2024). The method behind the library was PCR. Instrument used: Illumina iSeq 100. DNA from cultured CD4+ T cells was subjected to TCR sequencing with the Oncomine TCR Beta short-read assay at the Johns Hopkins FTIC core. The public reads were run again by TCRdb, first through fastp at Q25 and then through MiXCR, and only productive beta chains were kept. Each CDR3 protein gets just one entry, which takes the most common genes and DNA from the rows behind it. The sample table records 7,000 or so distinct CDR3 sequences; over 40% of these occur just once. Roughly 25% of the sample belongs to the ten largest clones. The treatment or condition label for this specimen denotes: roughly ten-day PBMC culture with coronavirus spike peptide pools or control peptides (ViraFEST assay). CD4+ T cells from unexposed donors were collected before the COVID-19 pandemic (2011-2018).

Antigen specificity for these receptors is unknown. The sequenced sample was CD4+ T cells from blood, cultured in vitro. All receptors derive from a human donor in good health.

This sequence joins TRBV12-3 or TRBV12-4 and TRBJ2-5; 9 bases are a match to TRBD2. The J segment lost 6 bases and the V segment lost 1 base, leaving 12 bases of the junction unmatched. The CDR3 has 17 residues. The CDR3, as DNA: TGTGCCAGCAGTTTAGGGGCGGGGGGGCCAGGCGTGCAGACCCAGTACTTC. This encodes CASSLGAGGPGVQTQYF.

The chain employs TRBV20-1 and TRBJ2-1; 9 nucleotides match TRBD2. Germline trimming cut 0 bases from V and 10 bases from J; bases unmatched to any gene: 7. CDR3 length: 14 residues. The V gene's germline CDR1 is DFQATT and CDR2 SNEGSKA (reference sequence). The CDR3 loop reads CSARELAGAWEQFF. As DNA, the CDR3 is TGCAGTGCTAGAGAGTTAGCGGGAGCCTGGGAGCAGTTCTTC.

The chain has TRBV20-1 and TRBJ2-2; D possibly matches TRBD1 or TRBD2 (5 bases each). The CDR3 length is 15 residues. CDR1 and CDR2 (germline): DFQATT, SNEGSKA (reference sequence). V dropped 4 bases and J dropped 2 bases, with 14 bases sitting between them. CDR3 sequence reads: CSATGEGPNTGELFF. The DNA of the CDR3 is TGCAGTGCTACTGGAGAGGGACCTAACACCGGGGAGCTGTTTTTT.

This chain joins TRBV20-1 and TRBJ2-6; perhaps TRBD1 as D (5 bases). With 1 base removed from V and 0 bases from J, the gap between germline ends came to 19 bases. Germline CDR1 is DFQATT and CDR2 is SNEGSKA (reference sequence). This CDR3 has 19 residues. Here the CDR3 DNA reads TGCAGTGCTAGAGGGGGCCTGGGGCAGGTTAGCTCTGGGGCCAACGTCCTGACTTTC. Its protein product is CSARGGLGQVSSGANVLTF.

This rearrangement joins TRBV27 to TRBJ1-1, with TRBD1 identical over 9 bases. The germline CDR1 and CDR2 sequences are MNHEY and SMNVEV (reference sequence). J was trimmed by 7 bases and V by 10 bases; bases with no gene match: 13. The CDR3 totals 14 residues. This CDR3 is CANCTFGQGNEAFF. The CDR3 DNA reads as TGTGCCAATTGTACTTTCGGACAGGGGAATGAAGCTTTCTTT.

This clonotype was recorded a few times. The rearrangement uses TRBV20-1 and TRBJ2-1; D not resolved. V lost 0 bases and J lost 10, with 13 bases in between. The germline CDR1 and CDR2 sequences are DFQATT and SNEGSKA (reference sequence). This CDR3 has 13 amino acids. CDR3 protein: CSARDGVLEEQFF. DNA for the CDR3: TGCAGTGCTAGAGACGGTGTCCTGGAGGAGCAGTTCTTC.

This chain links TRBV15 with TRBJ1-1; 8 bases are shared with TRBD1. There are 17 residues in the CDR3. Germline CDR1 and CDR2: LNHNV and YYDKDF (reference sequence). The V gene end was trimmed by 0 bases and the J gene end by 4 bases; junction bases not matched to a gene: 10. The CDR3 region is CATSRERAGGRFTEAFF. The CDR3, as DNA: TGTGCCACCAGCAGAGAAAGGGCAGGGGGCCGTTTCACTGAAGCTTTCTTT.

J is TRBJ1-2 and V is TRBV4-1; 7 nucleotides match TRBD1. V lost 1 base to trimming and J lost 2 bases; unmatched junction nucleotides: 7. This CDR3 is 16 amino acids long. CDR1 and CDR2 (germline): MGHRA, YSYEKL. CDR3 region: CASSQVSGTVNYGYTF. The CDR3 DNA is TGCGCCAGCAGCCAAGTTTCCGGGACAGTCAACTATGGCTACACCTTC.

The V and J genes are TRBV5-1 and TRBJ1-1, with a possible D match to TRBD1 (6 bases). The germline CDR1 and CDR2 sequences are SGHRS and YFSETQ. The ends were cut back, 8 bases at V and 4 bases at J, with 15 bases in the middle. The CDR3 has 13 amino acids. In nucleotides, the CDR3 is TGCGCCAGACGCCGGGACACACTCACTGAAGCTTTCTTT. As protein: CARRRDTLTEAFF.

This rearrangement joins TRBV11-3 to TRBJ2-2; D is perhaps TRBD1 (6 bases). V was pared by 0 bases and J by 4 bases, with 9 bases between. The germline V gene encodes CDR1 SGHNT and CDR2 YENEEA. The CDR3 contains 15 residues. CDR3 loop: CASSLDSRGTGELFF. DNA of the CDR3: TGTGCCAGCAGCTTAGACTCCAGGGGCACCGGGGAGCTGTTTTTT.

This clonotype was seen only a few times. The chain employs TRBV15 and TRBJ2-1; 7 bases match TRBD2. The ends lost 3 bases at V and 4 bases at J; junction bases unmatched: 9. The CDR3 totals 16 residues. Per germline, CDR1 LNHNV and CDR2 YYDKDF (reference sequence). CDR3 sequence (DNA): TGTGCCACCAGCAGTCCTTTAGCGGGTCTTTACAATGAGCAGTTCTTC. Its protein is CATSSPLAGLYNEQFF.

The chain employs TRBV6-1 and TRBJ2-7, with D perhaps TRBD1 (5 bases). Trimming left V 0 bases short and J 5 bases short, with 14 bases between. The germline CDR1 and CDR2 sequences are MNHNS and SASEGT. This CDR3 has 15 residues. DNA for the CDR3: TGTGCCAGCAGTGAAGCAGGTCCCAGGGTCCACGAGCAGTACTTC. Amino acids: CASSEAGPRVHEQYF.

The chain combines TRBV6-1 with TRBJ1-6; D remains ambiguous. This CDR3 contains 13 residues. Trimming shortened V by 0 bases and J by 9 bases, and 6 bases separated the two germline ends. Germline CDR1 is MNHNS and CDR2 is SASEGT. In DNA, the CDR3 is TGTGCCAGCAGTGAAGCGCTTCTTTCACCCCTCCACTTT. This gives the protein CASSEALLSPLHF.